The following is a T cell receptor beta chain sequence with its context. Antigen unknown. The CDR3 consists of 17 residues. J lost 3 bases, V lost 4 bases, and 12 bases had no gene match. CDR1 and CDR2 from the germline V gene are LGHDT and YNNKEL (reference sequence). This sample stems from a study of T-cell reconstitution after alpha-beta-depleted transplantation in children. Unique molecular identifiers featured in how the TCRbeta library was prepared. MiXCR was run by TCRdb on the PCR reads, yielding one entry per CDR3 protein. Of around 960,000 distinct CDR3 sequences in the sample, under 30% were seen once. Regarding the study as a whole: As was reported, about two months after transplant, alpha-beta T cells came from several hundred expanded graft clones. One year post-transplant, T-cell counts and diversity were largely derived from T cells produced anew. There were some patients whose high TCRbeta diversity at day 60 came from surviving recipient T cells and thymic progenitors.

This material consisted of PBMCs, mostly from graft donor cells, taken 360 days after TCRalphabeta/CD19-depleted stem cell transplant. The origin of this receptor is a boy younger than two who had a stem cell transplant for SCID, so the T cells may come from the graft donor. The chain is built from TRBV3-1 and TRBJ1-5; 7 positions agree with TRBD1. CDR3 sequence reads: CASSPGQFEGPNQPQHF. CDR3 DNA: TGTGCCAGCAGCCCGGGACAGTTTGAGGGCCCCAATCAGCCCCAGCATTTT.